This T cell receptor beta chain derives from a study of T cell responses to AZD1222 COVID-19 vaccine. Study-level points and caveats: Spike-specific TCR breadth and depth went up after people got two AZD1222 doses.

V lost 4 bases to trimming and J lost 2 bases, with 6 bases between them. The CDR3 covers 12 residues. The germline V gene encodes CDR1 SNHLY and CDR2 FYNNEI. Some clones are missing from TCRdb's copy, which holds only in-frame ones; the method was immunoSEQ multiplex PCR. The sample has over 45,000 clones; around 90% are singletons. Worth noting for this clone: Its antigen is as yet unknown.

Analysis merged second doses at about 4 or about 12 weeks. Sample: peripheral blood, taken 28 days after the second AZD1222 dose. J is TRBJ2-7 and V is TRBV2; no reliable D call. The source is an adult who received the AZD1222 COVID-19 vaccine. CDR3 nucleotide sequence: TGTGCCAGCAGTGGTTCAGCCTACGAGCAGTACTTC. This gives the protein CASSGSAYEQYF.